A selection of T cell receptor beta chains follows, all from one sample in a study of blood T cell repertoires in COVID-19. Method: immunoSEQ multiplex PCR; TCRdb's copy keeps in-frame clones and lacks some. The table shows around 60,000 clones, with approximately 72% occurring only once. The sequenced sample consisted of peripheral blood. These receptors were collected from a woman in her seventies with COVID-19, enrolled during active disease. CDR3s include the opening cysteine and the closing phenylalanine or tryptophan. A D gene is named only where the DNA matches it firmly. The size field is filled for only some rows; it gives once, few, many or a size class.

J | size | D | V | CDR3 | DNA
TRBJ2-1 | once | TRBD2 | TRBV15 | CATRFFSGANNEQFF | TGTGCCACCAGGTTTTTTAGCGGGGCTAACAATGAGCAGTTCTTC
TRBJ2-3 | - | TRBD2 | TRBV5-1 | CASSLAGYATDTQYF | TGCGCCAGCTCTTTAGCGGGATACGCCACAGATACGCAGTATTTT
TRBJ2-2 | - | TRBD2 | TRBV29-1 | CSAERGNTGELFF | TGCAGCGCTGAGCGGGGGAACACCGGGGAGCTGTTTTTT
TRBJ1-2 | - | - | TRBV28 | CASSPAHRVEGYTF | TGTGCCAGCAGTCCCGCCCACAGGGTGGAAGGCTACACCTTC
TRBJ1-2 | - | TRBD1 | TRBV5-4 | CASSLDRDGRYTF | TGTGCCAGCAGCCTGGACAGGGATGGGCGCTACACCTTC
TRBJ2-1 | - | TRBD2 | TRBV3-1/TRBV3-2 | CASSQGGTSGSLEEQFF | TGTGCCAGCAGCCAGGGAGGGACTAGCGGGAGCCTGGAGGAGCAGTTCTTC
TRBJ2-1 | - | - | TRBV6-2/TRBV6-3 | CASSTSLGYNEQFF | TGTGCCAGCAGTACCTCACTCGGCTACAATGAGCAGTTCTTC
TRBJ2-7 | few | - | TRBV18 | CASSPVKVTSEQYF | TGTGCCAGCTCACCAGTTAAAGTGACTAGCGAGCAGTACTTC
TRBJ1-2 | - | TRBD1 | TRBV19 | CASTTRDRTYGYTF | TGTGCCAGCACAACTCGGGACAGAACCTATGGCTACACCTTC
TRBJ2-5 | - | TRBD2 | TRBV5-4 | CASSFPGGSGGRETQYF | TGTGCCAGCAGCTTTCCCGGTGGTAGCGGGGGGAGGGAGACCCAGTACTTC
TRBJ2-5 | once | - | TRBV24-1 | CATSDLPGVGQETQYF | TGTGCCACCAGTGATTTACCCGGGGTAGGCCAAGAGACCCAGTACTTC
TRBJ2-3 | - | - | TRBV3-1/TRBV3-2 | CASSPLDTNTQYF | TGTGCCAGCAGCCCGCTAGATACAAATACGCAGTATTTT
TRBJ2-5 | - | TRBD1 | TRBV24-1 | CATSGDRGFQETQYF | TGTGCCACCAGTGGAGACAGGGGGTTCCAAGAGACCCAGTACTTC
TRBJ2-7 | - | - | TRBV27 | CASAPQGLHSYEQYF | TGTGCCAGCGCGCCCCAGGGTCTCCACTCCTACGAGCAGTACTTC
TRBJ2-5 | - | - | TRBV9 | CASSVASGLEQETQYF | TGTGCCAGCAGCGTAGCCAGCGGCCTTGAACAAGAGACCCAGTACTTC
TRBJ2-7 | - | TRBD2 | TRBV5-1 | CASSIGTTSYEQYF | TGCGCCAGCAGCATCGGGACTACCTCCTACGAGCAGTACTTC
TRBJ2-5 | few | TRBD2 | TRBV4-2 | CASSQVLAGVIETQYF | TGTGCCAGCAGCCAAGTACTAGCGGGAGTGATAGAGACCCAGTACTTC
TRBJ2-1 | few | - | TRBV24-1 | CATSDYSYEQFF | TGTGCCACCAGTGACTACTCATATGAGCAGTTCTTC
TRBJ1-4 | few | TRBD1 | TRBV5-1 | CASSLSGTGVEKLFF | TGCGCCAGCAGCTTGTCTGGGACAGGCGTAGAAAAACTGTTTTTT
TRBJ2-1 | - | TRBD2 | TRBV5-4 | CASSRGLAGGRDEQFF | TGTGCCAGCAGCAGAGGACTAGCGGGAGGGCGCGATGAGCAGTTCTTC
TRBJ2-2 | - | - | TRBV12-3/TRBV12-4 | CASSWGGPGELFF | TGTGCCAGCAGTTGGGGGGGGCCCGGGGAGCTGTTTTTT
TRBJ1-1 | few | TRBD1 | TRBV10-3 | CAISESDGTGDHTEAFF | TGTGCCATCAGTGAGTCGGATGGGACAGGGGATCACACTGAAGCTTTCTTT
TRBJ2-1 | - | TRBD2 | TRBV5-6 | CASSLGTSSFYNEQFF | TGTGCCAGCAGCTTGGGGACTAGCTCATTTTACAATGAGCAGTTCTTC
TRBJ1-2 | - | - | TRBV7-9 | CASSLLGRPAPDYGYTF | TGTGCCAGCAGCTTACTGGGCAGGCCCGCCCCTGACTATGGCTACACCTTC
TRBJ2-1 | - | TRBD1 | TRBV19 | CASSVQGVNGDEQFF | TGTGCCAGTAGTGTACAGGGGGTTAATGGGGATGAGCAGTTCTTC
TRBJ1-2 | - | TRBD1 | TRBV20-1 | CSAMTGTGYTF | TGCAGTGCTATGACAGGGACCGGCTACACCTTC
TRBJ2-1 | few | TRBD2 | TRBV4-3 | CASSQAAGGANEQFF | TGCGCCAGCAGCCAAGCTGCGGGGGGGGCCAATGAGCAGTTCTTC
TRBJ2-3 | - | TRBD2 | TRBV19 | CASSIRLAGGTDTQYF | TGTGCCAGTAGTATCCGACTAGCGGGAGGCACAGATACGCAGTATTTT
TRBJ2-1 | - | TRBD2 | TRBV9 | CASSASGLAATFYNEQFF | TGTGCCAGCAGCGCCTCGGGACTAGCGGCTACTTTCTACAATGAGCAGTTCTTC
TRBJ2-1 | - | TRBD2 | TRBV15 | CATSPGASGFDNEQFF | TGTGCCACCAGCCCAGGGGCTAGCGGGTTCGACAATGAGCAGTTCTTC
TRBJ1-5 | - | TRBD1 | TRBV24-1 | CATSDSEGTAYSNQPQHF | TGTGCCACCAGTGATTCTGAAGGGACAGCTTATAGCAATCAGCCCCAGCATTTT
TRBJ2-1 | - | TRBD2 | TRBV11-2 | CASSLAPVGAGDTEQFF | TGTGCCAGCAGCTTAGCCCCGGTAGGAGCGGGAGACACTGAGCAGTTCTTC
TRBJ1-3 | - | - | TRBV11-3 | CASSLRDTLSGNTIYF | TGTGCCAGCAGCCTAAGGGACACCCTCTCTGGAAACACCATATATTTT
TRBJ2-1 | - | TRBD2 | TRBV27 | CASSKIAGYNEQFF | TGTGCCAGCAGTAAAATAGCGGGATACAATGAGCAGTTCTTC
TRBJ2-7 | - | TRBD1 | TRBV13 | CASSLNRGFSYEQYF | TGTGCCAGCAGCTTAAACAGGGGTTTCTCCTACGAGCAGTACTTC
TRBJ2-3 | - | TRBD2 | TRBV2 | CASSEGGLAGGQPYF | TGTGCCAGCAGTGAAGGGGGACTAGCGGGGGGCCAGCCGTATTTT
TRBJ1-2 | few | TRBD1 | TRBV14 | CASSPMTGYGYTF | TGTGCCAGCAGCCCGATGACAGGGTATGGCTACACCTTC
TRBJ1-6 | - | - | TRBV3-1/TRBV3-2 | CASSFNPNSPLHF | TGTGCCAGCAGTTTCAATCCTAATTCACCCCTCCACTTT
TRBJ1-2 | - | - | TRBV5-4 | CASSAGGGRGTGYTF | TGTGCCAGCAGCGCCGGTGGGGGCAGGGGAACGGGCTACACCTTC
TRBJ1-2 | many | - | TRBV27 | CASSPEAVNYGYTF | TGTGCCAGCAGTCCGGAGGCTGTTAACTATGGCTACACCTTC
TRBJ2-2 | few | TRBD2 | TRBV7-9 | CASSRPSGRTGELFF | TGTGCCAGCAGCAGGCCTAGCGGGAGGACCGGGGAGCTGTTTTTT
TRBJ1-1 | medium-sized | TRBD1 | TRBV11-3 | CASSKPGQGMNTEAFF | TGTGCCAGCAGTAAACCGGGACAGGGAATGAACACTGAAGCTTTCTTT
TRBJ1-5 | - | - | TRBV6-5 | CASKGAPGDPQPQHF | TGTGCCAGCAAAGGGGCCCCCGGAGACCCTCAGCCCCAGCATTTT
TRBJ2-3 | - | TRBD2 | TRBV5-1 | CASSHTSGSVADTQYF | TGCGCCAGCAGCCATACTAGCGGGAGCGTCGCAGATACGCAGTATTTT
TRBJ2-2 | few | TRBD2 | TRBV3-1/TRBV3-2 | CASSQGESGVLVAGPNTGELFF | TGTGCCAGCAGCCAAGGGGAAAGCGGGGTTTTGGTAGCAGGGCCCAACACCGGGGAGCTGTTTTTT